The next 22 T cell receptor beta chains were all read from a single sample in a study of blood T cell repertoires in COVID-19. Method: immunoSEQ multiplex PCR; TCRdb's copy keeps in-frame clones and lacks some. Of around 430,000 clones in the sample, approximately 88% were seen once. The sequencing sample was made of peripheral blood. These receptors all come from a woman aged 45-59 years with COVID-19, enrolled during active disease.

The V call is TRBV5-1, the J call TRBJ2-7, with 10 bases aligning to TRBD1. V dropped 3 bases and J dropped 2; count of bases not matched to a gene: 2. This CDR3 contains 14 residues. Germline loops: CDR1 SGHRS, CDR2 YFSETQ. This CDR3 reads CASSYGQGAYEQYF. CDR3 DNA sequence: TGCGCCAGCAGCTACGGACAGGGGGCCTACGAGCAGTACTTC.

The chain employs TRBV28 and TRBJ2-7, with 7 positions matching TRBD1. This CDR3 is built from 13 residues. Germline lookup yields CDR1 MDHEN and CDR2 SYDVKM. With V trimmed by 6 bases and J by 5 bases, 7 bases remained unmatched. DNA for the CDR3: TGTGCCAGCAGATATCTGACAGGGAACGAGCAGTACTTC. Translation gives CASRYLTGNEQYF.

CDR3 residues: CASSRDRSTGELFF. The CDR3 DNA sequence: TGTGCCAGCAGCCGGGACAGATCCACCGGGGAGCTGTTTTTT. V usage is TRBV14 and J usage is TRBJ2-2, with 7 bases that match TRBD1. V gave up 4 bases and J gave up 4 bases; unmatched junction bases: 3. This CDR3 spans 14 amino acids. Per germline, CDR1 SGHDN and CDR2 FVKESK.

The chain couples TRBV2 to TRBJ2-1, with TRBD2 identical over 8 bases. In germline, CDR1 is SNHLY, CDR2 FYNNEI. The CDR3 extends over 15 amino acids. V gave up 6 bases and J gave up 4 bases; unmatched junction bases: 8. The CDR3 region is CASRPGRGAYNEQFF. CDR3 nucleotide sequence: TGTGCCAGCAGGCCGGGGCGGGGGGCTTACAATGAGCAGTTCTTC.

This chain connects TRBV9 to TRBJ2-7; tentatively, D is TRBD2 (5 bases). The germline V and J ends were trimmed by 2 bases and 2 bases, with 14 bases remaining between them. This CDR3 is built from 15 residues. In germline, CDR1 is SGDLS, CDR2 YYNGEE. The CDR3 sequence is CASSVGRESPYEQYF. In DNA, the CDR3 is TGTGCCAGCAGCGTTGGACGGGAATCACCCTACGAGCAGTACTTC. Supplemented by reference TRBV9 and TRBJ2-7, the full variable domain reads DSGVTQTPKHLITATGQRVTLRCSPRSGDLSVYWYQQSLDQGLQFLIQYYNGEERAKGNILERFSAQQFPDLHSELNLSSLELGDSALYFCASSVGRESPYEQYFGPGTRLTVT.

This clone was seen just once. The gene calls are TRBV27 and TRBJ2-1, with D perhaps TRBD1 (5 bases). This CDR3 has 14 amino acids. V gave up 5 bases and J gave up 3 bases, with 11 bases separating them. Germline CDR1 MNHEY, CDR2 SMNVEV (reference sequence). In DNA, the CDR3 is TGTGCCAGCAGTGCGACAGATTACTACAATGAGCAGTTCTTC. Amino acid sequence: CASSATDYYNEQFF.

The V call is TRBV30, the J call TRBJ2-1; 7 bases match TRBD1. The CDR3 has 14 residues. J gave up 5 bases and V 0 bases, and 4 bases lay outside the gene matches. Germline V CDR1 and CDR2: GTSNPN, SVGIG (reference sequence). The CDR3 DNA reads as TGTGCCTGGAGTGTAGGCCAGGGGGACAATGAGCAGTTCTTC. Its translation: CAWSVGQGDNEQFF.

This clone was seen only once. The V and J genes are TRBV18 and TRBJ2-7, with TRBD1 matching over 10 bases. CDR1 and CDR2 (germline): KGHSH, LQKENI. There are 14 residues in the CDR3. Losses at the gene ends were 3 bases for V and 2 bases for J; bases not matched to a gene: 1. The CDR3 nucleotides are TGTGCCAGCTCACCGGGACAGGGGCCCTACGAGCAGTACTTC. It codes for CASSPGQGPYEQYF. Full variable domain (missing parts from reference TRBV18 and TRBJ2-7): NAGVMQNPRHLVRRRGQEARLRCSPMKGHSHVYWYRQLPEEGLKFMVYLQKENIIDESGMPKERFSAEFPKEGPSILRIQQVVRGDSAAYFCASSPGQGPYEQYFGPGTRLTVT.

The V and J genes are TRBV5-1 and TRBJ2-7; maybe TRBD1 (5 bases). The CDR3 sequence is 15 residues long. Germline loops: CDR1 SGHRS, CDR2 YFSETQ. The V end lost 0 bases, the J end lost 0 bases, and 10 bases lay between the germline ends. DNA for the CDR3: TGCGCCAGCAGCTTGGGACGGACACCCTCCTACGAGCAGTACTTC. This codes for CASSLGRTPSYEQYF.

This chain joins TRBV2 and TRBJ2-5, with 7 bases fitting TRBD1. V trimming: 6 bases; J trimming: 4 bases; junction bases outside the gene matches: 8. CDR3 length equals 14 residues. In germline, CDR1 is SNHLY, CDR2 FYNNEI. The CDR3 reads CASRGMTGRETQYF. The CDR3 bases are TGTGCCAGCAGGGGGATGACAGGGAGAGAGACCCAGTACTTC. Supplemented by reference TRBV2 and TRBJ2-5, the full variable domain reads EPEVTQTPSHQVTQMGQEVILRCVPISNHLYFYWYRQILGQKVEFLVSFYNNEISEKSEIFDDQFSVERPDGSNFTLKIRSTKLEDSAMYFCASRGMTGRETQYFGPGTRLLVL.

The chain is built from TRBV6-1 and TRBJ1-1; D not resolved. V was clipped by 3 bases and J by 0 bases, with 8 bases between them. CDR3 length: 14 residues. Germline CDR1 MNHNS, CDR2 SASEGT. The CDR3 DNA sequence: TGTGCCAGCAGTGACGGTCCGATGAACACTGAAGCTTTCTTT. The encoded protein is CASSDGPMNTEAFF.

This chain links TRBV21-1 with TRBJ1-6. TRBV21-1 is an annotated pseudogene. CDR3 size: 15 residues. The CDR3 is CASSKEGDSNSPLHF. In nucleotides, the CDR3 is TGTGCCAGCAGCAAAGAGGGAGATTCTAATTCACCCCTCCACTTT.

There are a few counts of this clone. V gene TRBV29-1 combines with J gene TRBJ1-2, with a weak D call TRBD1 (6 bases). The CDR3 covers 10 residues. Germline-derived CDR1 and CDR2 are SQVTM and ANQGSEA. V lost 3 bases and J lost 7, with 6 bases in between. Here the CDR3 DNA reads TGCAGCGTTGAGACAGGTGGCTACACCTTC. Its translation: CSVETGGYTF.

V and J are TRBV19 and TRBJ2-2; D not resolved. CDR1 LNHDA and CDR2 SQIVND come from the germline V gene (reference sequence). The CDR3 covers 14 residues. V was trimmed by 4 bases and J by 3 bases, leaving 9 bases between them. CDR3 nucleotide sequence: TGTGCCAGTAGTACCTACCTAGACACCGGGGAGCTGTTTTTT. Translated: CASSTYLDTGELFF. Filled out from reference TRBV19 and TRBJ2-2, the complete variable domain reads DGGITQSPKYLFRKEGQNVTLSCEQNLNHDAMYWYRQDPGQGLRLIYYSQIVNDFQKGDIAEGYSVSREKKESFPLTVTSAQKNPTAFYLCASSTYLDTGELFFGEGSRLTVL.

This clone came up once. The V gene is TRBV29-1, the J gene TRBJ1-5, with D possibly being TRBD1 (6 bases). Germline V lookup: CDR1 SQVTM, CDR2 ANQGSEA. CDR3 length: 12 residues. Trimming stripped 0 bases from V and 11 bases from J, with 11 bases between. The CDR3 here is CSVEETGGTQHF. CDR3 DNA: TGCAGCGTTGAAGAGACAGGAGGCACCCAGCATTTT.

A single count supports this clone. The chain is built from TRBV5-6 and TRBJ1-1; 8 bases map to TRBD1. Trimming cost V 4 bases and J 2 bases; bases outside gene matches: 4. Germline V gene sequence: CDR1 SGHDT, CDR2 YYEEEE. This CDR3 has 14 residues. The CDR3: CASSPTGVNTEAFF. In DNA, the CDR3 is TGTGCCAGCAGCCCGACAGGGGTTAACACTGAAGCTTTCTTT. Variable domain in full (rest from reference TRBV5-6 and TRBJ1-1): DAGVTQSPTHLIKTRGQQVTLRCSPKSGHDTVSWYQQALGQGPQFIFQYYEEEERQRGNFPDRFSGHQFPNYSSELNVNALLLGDSALYLCASSPTGVNTEAFFGQGTRLTVV.

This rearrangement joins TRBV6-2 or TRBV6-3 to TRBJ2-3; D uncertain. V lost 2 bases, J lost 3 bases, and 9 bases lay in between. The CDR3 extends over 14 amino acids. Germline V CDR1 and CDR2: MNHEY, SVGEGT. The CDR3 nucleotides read TGTGCCAGCAGTTACGCGGATATGACAGATACGCAGTATTTT. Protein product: CASSYADMTDTQYF.

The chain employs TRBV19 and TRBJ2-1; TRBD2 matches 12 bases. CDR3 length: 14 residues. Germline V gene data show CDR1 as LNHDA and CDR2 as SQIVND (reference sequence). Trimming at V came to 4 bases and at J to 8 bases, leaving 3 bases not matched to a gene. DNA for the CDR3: TGTGCCAGTAGTACGCGACTAGCGGGGGATGAGCAGTTCTTC. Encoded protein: CASSTRLAGDEQFF.

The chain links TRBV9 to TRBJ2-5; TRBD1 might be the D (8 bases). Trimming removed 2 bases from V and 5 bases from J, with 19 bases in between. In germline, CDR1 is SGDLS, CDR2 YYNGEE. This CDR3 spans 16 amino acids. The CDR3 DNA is TGTGCCAGCAGCGTCGCCGGAACAGGGGGGGCGGAGACCCAGTACTTC. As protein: CASSVAGTGGAETQYF.

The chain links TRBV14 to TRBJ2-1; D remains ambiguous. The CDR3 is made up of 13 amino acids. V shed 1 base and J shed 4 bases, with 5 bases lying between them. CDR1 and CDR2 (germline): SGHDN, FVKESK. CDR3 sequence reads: CASSQVRYNEQFF. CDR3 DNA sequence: TGTGCCAGCAGCCAAGTTCGGTACAATGAGCAGTTCTTC.

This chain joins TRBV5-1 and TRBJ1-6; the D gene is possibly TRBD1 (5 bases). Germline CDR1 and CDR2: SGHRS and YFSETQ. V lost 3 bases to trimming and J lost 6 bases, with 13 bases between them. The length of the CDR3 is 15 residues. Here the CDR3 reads CASSYSGTTNSPLHF. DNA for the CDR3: TGCGCCAGCAGCTACTCAGGGACTACTAATTCACCCCTCCACTTT.

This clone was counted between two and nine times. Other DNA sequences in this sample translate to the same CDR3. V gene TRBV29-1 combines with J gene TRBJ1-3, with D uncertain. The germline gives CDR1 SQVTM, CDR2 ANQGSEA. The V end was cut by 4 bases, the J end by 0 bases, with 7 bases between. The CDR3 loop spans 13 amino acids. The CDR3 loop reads CSVVPFSGNTIYF. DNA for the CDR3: TGCAGCGTTGTTCCTTTCTCTGGAAACACCATATATTTT.